The T cell receptor (beta chain) described here comes from a study of vaccination and CD4 T cells after COVID-19. Study in general: Each post-COVID sample was drawn after diagnosis, and the median interval was roughly 100 days (range 35 to 161). The authors exposed cells to overlapping spike peptides derived from SARS-CoV-2, HCoV-NL63, HCoV-OC43 and HCoV-229E.

Cultured CD4+ T cell DNA was sequenced using the Oncomine TCR Beta short-read assay. One entry per CDR3 protein results from TCRdb running MiXCR on the PCR reads. Of about 20,000 distinct CDR3 sequences in the sample, around 50% were seen once. CDR1 is LGHNA and CDR2 is YSLEER in the germline V gene. The CDR3 is 15 amino acids. J lost 6 bases, V lost 2 bases, and 8 bases had no gene match. Of note for this clonotype: The target antigen is unknown.

Treatment given: roughly nine-day PBMC culture with coronavirus spike peptide pools or control peptides (ViraFEST assay). The specimen was CD4+ T cells from blood, cultured in vitro. The V call is TRBV4-3, the J call TRBJ2-7; 9 nucleotides match TRBD2. The TCR originated in a human donor who had recovered from COVID-19. In DNA form, the CDR3 reads TGCGCCAGCAGCCAATCGCCGGGACTAGCACTCGAGCAGTACTTC. It codes for CASSQSPGLALEQYF.